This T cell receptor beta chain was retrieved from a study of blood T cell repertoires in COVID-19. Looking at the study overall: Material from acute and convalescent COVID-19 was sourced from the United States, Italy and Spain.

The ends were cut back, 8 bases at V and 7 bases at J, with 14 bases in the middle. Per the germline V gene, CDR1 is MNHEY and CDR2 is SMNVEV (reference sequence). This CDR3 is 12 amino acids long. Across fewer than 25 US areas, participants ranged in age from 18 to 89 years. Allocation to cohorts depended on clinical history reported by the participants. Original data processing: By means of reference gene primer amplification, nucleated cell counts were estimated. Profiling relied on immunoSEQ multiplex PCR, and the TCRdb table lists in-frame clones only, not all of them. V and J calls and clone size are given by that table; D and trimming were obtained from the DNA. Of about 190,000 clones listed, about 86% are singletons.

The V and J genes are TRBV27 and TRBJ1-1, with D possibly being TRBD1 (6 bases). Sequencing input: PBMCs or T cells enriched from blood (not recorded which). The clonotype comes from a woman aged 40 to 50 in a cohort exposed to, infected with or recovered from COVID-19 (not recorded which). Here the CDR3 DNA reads TGTGCCAGCGGGGGCGGGCGTATTGAAGCTTTCTTT. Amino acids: CASGGGRIEAFF.